This T cell receptor beta chain was documented in a study of T-cell memory formation after mild COVID-19. Overall study findings and caveats: Among CD4+ contracting clones, most were CM and EM, and CD8+ ones EMRA. Clonal second-wave expansions that peaked on day 37 had unconfirmed SARS-CoV-2 specificity. Prior to infection, memory already included some responding clones, suggesting cross-reactive memory joined.

Constant-segment primers served in 5'RACE that generated TCR alpha and TCR beta cDNA libraries bearing sample barcodes and UMIs. From the 5' RACE reads, TCRdb called clonotypes with MiXCR, one entry per CDR3 protein. The sample includes about 250,000 distinct CDR3 sequences, approximately 15% seen only once; the top ten take around 2.2%. Only a few counts were recorded for this clonotype. Its antigen is not identified. The CDR3 covers 14 residues. V lost 3 bases, J lost 8 bases, and 8 bases stayed unmatched. Germline-derived CDR1 and CDR2 are SNHLY and FYNNEI. This sequence joins TRBV2 and TRBJ1-2, with TRBD1 identical over 8 bases. The sequenced sample consisted of PBMCs or a T cell subset sorted from them (not recorded which). This receptor was identified in an adult woman who had mild COVID-19 (a few samples of this study predate the infection). Cell type and time point are not known. The CDR3 DNA follows: TGTGCCAGCAGTGAGTTGACAGGGGATATGGGCTACACCTTC. Protein sequence: CASSELTGDMGYTF.